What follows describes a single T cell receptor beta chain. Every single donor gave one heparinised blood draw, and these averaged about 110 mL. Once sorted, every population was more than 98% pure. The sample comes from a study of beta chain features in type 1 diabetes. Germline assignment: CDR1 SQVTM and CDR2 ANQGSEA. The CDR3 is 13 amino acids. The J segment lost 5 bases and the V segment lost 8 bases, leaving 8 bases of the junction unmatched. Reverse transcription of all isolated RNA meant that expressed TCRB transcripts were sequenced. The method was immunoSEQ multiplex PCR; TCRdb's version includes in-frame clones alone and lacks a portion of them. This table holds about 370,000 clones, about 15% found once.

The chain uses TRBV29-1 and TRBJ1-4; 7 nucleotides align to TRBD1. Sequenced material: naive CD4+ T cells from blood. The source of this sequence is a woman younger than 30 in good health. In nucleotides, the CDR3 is TGCAGCACTCGACAGGGTGAGAATGAAAAACTGTTTTTT. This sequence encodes CSTRQGENEKLFF.